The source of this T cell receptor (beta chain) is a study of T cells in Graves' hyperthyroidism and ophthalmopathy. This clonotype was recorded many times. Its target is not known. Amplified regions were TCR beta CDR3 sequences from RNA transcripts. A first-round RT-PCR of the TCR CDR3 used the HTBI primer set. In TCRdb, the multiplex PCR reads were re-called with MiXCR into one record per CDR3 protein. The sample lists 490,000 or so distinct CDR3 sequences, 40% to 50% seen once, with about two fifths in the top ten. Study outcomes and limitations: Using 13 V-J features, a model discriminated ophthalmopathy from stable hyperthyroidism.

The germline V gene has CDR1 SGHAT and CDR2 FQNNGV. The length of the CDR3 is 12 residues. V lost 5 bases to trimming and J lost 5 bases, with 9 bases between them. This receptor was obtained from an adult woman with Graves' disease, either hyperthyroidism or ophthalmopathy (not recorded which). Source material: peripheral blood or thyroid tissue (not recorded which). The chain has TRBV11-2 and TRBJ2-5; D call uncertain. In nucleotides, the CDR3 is TGTGCCAGCAGCCCCTCCCGGGAGACCCAGTACTTC. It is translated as CASSPSRETQYF.